The rows below give T cell receptor beta chains drawn from one sample of a study of T cell responses to AZD1222 COVID-19 vaccine. Sequenced by immunoSEQ multiplex PCR; TCRdb stores in-frame clones only, minus some. The sample lists approximately 270,000 clones; around 93% were seen once. The specimen was peripheral blood, collected 28 days after the second AZD1222 dose. These receptors were taken from an adult who received the AZD1222 COVID-19 vaccine. Each CDR3 is given with its conserved first and last residue. The order of the fields is V gene, D gene, J gene, clone size, CDR3 protein, CDR3 DNA. A D gene is named only where the DNA matches it firmly. Size values are once, few and many counts, or a class for expanded clones, and some rows have none.

v_gene: TRBV3-1/TRBV3-2
d_gene: TRBD1
j_gene: TRBJ2-1
abundance: NA
CDR3aa: CASSQEGQGSYNEQFF
CDR3nt: TGTGCCAGCAGCCAAGAGGGACAGGGTTCCTACAATGAGCAGTTCTTC

v_gene: TRBV9
d_gene: NA
j_gene: TRBJ1-2
abundance: NA
CDR3aa: CASSVGLGAGYGYTF
CDR3nt: TGTGCCAGCAGCGTCGGGCTGGGGGCTGGCTATGGCTACACCTTC

v_gene: TRBV11-2
d_gene: TRBD2
j_gene: TRBJ2-2
abundance: few
CDR3aa: CASTSLGPAGGGTGELFF
CDR3nt: TGTGCCAGCACCTCTCTGGGTCCAGCGGGGGGCGGCACCGGGGAGCTGTTTTTT

v_gene: TRBV2
d_gene: TRBD1
j_gene: TRBJ1-5
abundance: NA
CDR3aa: CASGGQEYQPQHF
CDR3nt: TGTGCCAGCGGCGGACAGGAGTATCAGCCCCAGCATTTT

v_gene: TRBV2
d_gene: NA
j_gene: TRBJ2-2
abundance: NA
CDR3aa: CASSEVGSGELFF
CDR3nt: TGTGCCAGCAGTGAAGTGGGAAGCGGGGAGCTGTTTTTT

v_gene: TRBV5-6
d_gene: TRBD1
j_gene: TRBJ1-1
abundance: NA
CDR3aa: CASSSLTGATEAFF
CDR3nt: TGTGCCAGCAGCTCCTTGACAGGGGCAACTGAAGCTTTCTTT

v_gene: TRBV5-1
d_gene: NA
j_gene: TRBJ2-1
abundance: NA
CDR3aa: CASANSGEVYNEQFF
CDR3nt: TGCGCCAGCGCAAATAGCGGAGAGGTATACAATGAGCAGTTCTTC

v_gene: TRBV11-3
d_gene: TRBD2
j_gene: TRBJ2-2
abundance: NA
CDR3aa: CASSLIRASGSTGELFF
CDR3nt: TGTGCCAGCAGCTTAATACGTGCTAGCGGGAGTACCGGGGAGCTGTTTTTT

v_gene: TRBV7-3
d_gene: TRBD2
j_gene: TRBJ2-3
abundance: NA
CDR3aa: CASSPTGGVTQYF
CDR3nt: TGTGCCAGCAGCCCGACGGGGGGTGTAACGCAGTATTTT

v_gene: TRBV5-1
d_gene: NA
j_gene: TRBJ2-7
abundance: NA
CDR3aa: CASIPSGSRGEIRYEQYF
CDR3nt: TGCGCCAGCATCCCATCGGGGTCCCGGGGCGAAATAAGGTACGAGCAGTACTTC

v_gene: TRBV18
d_gene: TRBD2
j_gene: TRBJ2-6
abundance: NA
CDR3aa: CASSPITSDSTGANVLTF
CDR3nt: TGTGCCAGCTCACCAATCACTAGCGATTCGACTGGGGCCAACGTCCTGACTTTC

v_gene: TRBV5-4
d_gene: NA
j_gene: TRBJ2-5
abundance: NA
CDR3aa: CASSSGAWGNQETQYF
CDR3nt: TGTGCCAGCAGCTCCGGCGCGTGGGGGAATCAAGAGACCCAGTACTTC

v_gene: TRBV2
d_gene: NA
j_gene: TRBJ1-6
abundance: NA
CDR3aa: CASSTDSVPTDNSPLHF
CDR3nt: TGTGCCAGCAGTACGGACAGCGTACCGACGGATAATTCACCCCTCCACTTT

v_gene: TRBV4-1
d_gene: NA
j_gene: TRBJ2-7
abundance: NA
CDR3aa: CASSQVEQAYEQYF
CDR3nt: TGCGCCAGCAGCCAAGTAGAACAGGCCTACGAGCAGTACTTC

v_gene: TRBV13
d_gene: NA
j_gene: TRBJ1-6
abundance: NA
CDR3aa: CASSRKQVDSPLHF
CDR3nt: TGTGCCAGCAGCAGGAAACAGGTTGATTCACCCCTCCACTTT

v_gene: TRBV19
d_gene: TRBD1
j_gene: TRBJ1-1
abundance: NA
CDR3aa: CASRGRGLEKAFF
CDR3nt: TGTGCCAGTAGGGGCAGGGGGCTGGAAAAAGCTTTCTTT

v_gene: TRBV5-6
d_gene: NA
j_gene: TRBJ2-1
abundance: NA
CDR3aa: CASSRASEQFF
CDR3nt: TGTGCCAGCAGCCGCGCTTCCGAGCAGTTCTTC

v_gene: TRBV7-2
d_gene: NA
j_gene: TRBJ1-1
abundance: NA
CDR3aa: CASKGAVSMNTEAFF
CDR3nt: TGTGCCTCAAAGGGAGCTGTCAGCATGAACACTGAAGCTTTCTTT

v_gene: TRBV29-1
d_gene: NA
j_gene: TRBJ2-7
abundance: NA
CDR3aa: CSVGQGGIHYEQYF
CDR3nt: TGCAGCGTTGGGCAGGGGGGAATTCACTACGAGCAGTACTTC

v_gene: TRBV19
d_gene: NA
j_gene: TRBJ1-5
abundance: NA
CDR3aa: CASSMGSQPQHF
CDR3nt: TGTGCCAGTAGTATGGGGTCACAGCCCCAGCATTTT

v_gene: TRBV5-4
d_gene: TRBD1
j_gene: TRBJ1-1
abundance: once
CDR3aa: CASSLAWRGGQSNTEAFF
CDR3nt: TGTGCCAGCAGCTTGGCTTGGCGGGGGGGACAGTCCAACACTGAAGCTTTCTTT

v_gene: TRBV28
d_gene: TRBD1
j_gene: TRBJ1-1
abundance: NA
CDR3aa: CASVPSDRVGTEAFF
CDR3nt: TGTGCCAGCGTTCCTAGCGACAGGGTCGGCACTGAAGCTTTCTTT

v_gene: TRBV7-2
d_gene: TRBD1
j_gene: TRBJ1-2
abundance: NA
CDR3aa: CASSTPGTGLYGYTF
CDR3nt: TGTGCCAGCAGCACCCCCGGGACAGGGCTTTATGGCTACACCTTC

v_gene: TRBV28
d_gene: TRBD1
j_gene: TRBJ2-7
abundance: NA
CDR3aa: CASSSAGTGAYEQYF
CDR3nt: TGTGCCAGCAGTTCTGCCGGGACAGGGGCCTACGAGCAGTACTTC

v_gene: TRBV4-3
d_gene: NA
j_gene: TRBJ2-1
abundance: NA
CDR3aa: CASSHPPGAEEYNEQFF
CDR3nt: TGCGCCAGCAGCCACCCCCCAGGGGCGGAGGAGTACAATGAGCAGTTCTTC

v_gene: TRBV6-2/TRBV6-3
d_gene: TRBD2
j_gene: TRBJ2-1
abundance: NA
CDR3aa: CASSYPGTSRNEQFF
CDR3nt: TGTGCCAGCAGTTACCCCGGGACTAGCAGGAATGAGCAGTTCTTC

v_gene: TRBV5-1
d_gene: NA
j_gene: TRBJ2-5
abundance: once
CDR3aa: CASSFGGGQETQYF
CDR3nt: TGCGCCAGCAGCTTTGGCGGAGGTCAAGAGACCCAGTACTTC

v_gene: TRBV29-1
d_gene: TRBD1
j_gene: TRBJ1-1
abundance: NA
CDR3aa: CSVAPGTGMNTEAFF
CDR3nt: TGCAGCGTCGCCCCCGGGACAGGGATGAACACTGAAGCTTTCTTT

v_gene: TRBV2
d_gene: TRBD2
j_gene: TRBJ2-7
abundance: NA
CDR3aa: CASSEVAGTSGKEQYF
CDR3nt: TGTGCCAGCAGTGAAGTGGCTGGGACTAGCGGGAAAGAGCAGTACTTC

v_gene: TRBV5-6
d_gene: NA
j_gene: TRBJ1-1
abundance: NA
CDR3aa: CASSLSTGGAFF
CDR3nt: TGTGCCAGCAGCCTTTCGACAGGCGGAGCTTTCTTT

v_gene: TRBV12-3/TRBV12-4
d_gene: NA
j_gene: TRBJ1-2
abundance: NA
CDR3aa: CASSPGPQGGYTF
CDR3nt: TGTGCCAGCAGCCCGGGCCCCCAAGGGGGCTACACCTTC

v_gene: TRBV6-5
d_gene: NA
j_gene: TRBJ2-7
abundance: once
CDR3aa: CASSELQGTYEQYF
CDR3nt: TGTGCCAGCTCTGAGCTCCAAGGGACGTACGAGCAGTACTTC

v_gene: TRBV19
d_gene: TRBD1
j_gene: TRBJ1-1
abundance: NA
CDR3aa: CASRPGGTAKNTEAFF
CDR3nt: TGTGCCAGTAGACCCGGGGGGACAGCAAAGAACACTGAAGCTTTCTTT

v_gene: TRBV13
d_gene: NA
j_gene: TRBJ2-1
abundance: NA
CDR3aa: CASSVAHEQFF
CDR3nt: TGTGCCAGCAGCGTAGCCCATGAGCAGTTCTTC

v_gene: TRBV30
d_gene: NA
j_gene: TRBJ1-1
abundance: NA
CDR3aa: CAWSVLANTEAFF
CDR3nt: TGTGCCTGGAGTGTACTGGCGAACACTGAAGCTTTCTTT

v_gene: TRBV6-5
d_gene: NA
j_gene: TRBJ1-5
abundance: NA
CDR3aa: CASTATGNNQPQHF
CDR3nt: TGTGCCAGTACTGCTACAGGGAACAATCAGCCCCAGCATTTT

v_gene: TRBV5-1
d_gene: NA
j_gene: TRBJ1-2
abundance: NA
CDR3aa: CASSLGTRDYGYTF
CDR3nt: TGCGCCAGCAGCTTGGGGACCCGAGACTATGGCTACACCTTC

v_gene: TRBV5-1
d_gene: NA
j_gene: TRBJ2-1
abundance: NA
CDR3aa: CASSVLEQNNEQFF
CDR3nt: TGCGCCAGCAGCGTGCTTGAACAGAACAATGAGCAGTTCTTC

v_gene: TRBV5-1
d_gene: TRBD1
j_gene: TRBJ1-5
abundance: once
CDR3aa: CASSLTGGRQPQHF
CDR3nt: TGCGCCAGCAGCTTGACAGGGGGCAGACAGCCCCAGCATTTT

v_gene: TRBV5-1
d_gene: NA
j_gene: TRBJ2-7
abundance: NA
CDR3aa: CASSGTGTSRTYEQYF
CDR3nt: TGCGCCAGCAGCGGGACGGGGACGTCGAGAACCTACGAGCAGTACTTC

v_gene: TRBV28
d_gene: NA
j_gene: TRBJ1-1
abundance: NA
CDR3aa: CASSRDVTEAFF
CDR3nt: TGTGCCAGCAGTCGTGACGTCACTGAAGCTTTCTTT

v_gene: TRBV2
d_gene: NA
j_gene: TRBJ1-2
abundance: NA
CDR3aa: CASSDQGNYGYTF
CDR3nt: TGTGCCAGCAGTGATCAGGGGAACTATGGCTACACCTTC

v_gene: TRBV29-1
d_gene: NA
j_gene: TRBJ2-7
abundance: NA
CDR3aa: CSVGDDEQYF
CDR3nt: TGCAGCGTTGGAGACGACGAGCAGTACTTC

v_gene: TRBV2
d_gene: NA
j_gene: TRBJ1-4
abundance: NA
CDR3aa: CASTPPGPGGEKLFF
CDR3nt: TGTGCCAGCACCCCCCCGGGCCCCGGGGGTGAAAAACTGTTTTTT

v_gene: TRBV28
d_gene: NA
j_gene: TRBJ1-4
abundance: once
CDR3aa: CASRTDNEKLFF
CDR3nt: TGTGCCAGCCGGACGGACAATGAAAAACTGTTTTTT

v_gene: TRBV9
d_gene: TRBD2
j_gene: TRBJ2-3
abundance: NA
CDR3aa: CASSATSGGPDTQYF
CDR3nt: TGTGCCAGCAGTGCGACTAGCGGAGGACCGGATACGCAGTATTTT

v_gene: TRBV3-1/TRBV3-2
d_gene: NA
j_gene: TRBJ2-1
abundance: once
CDR3aa: CASSHGDSPPEQFF
CDR3nt: TGTGCCAGCAGCCATGGGGACTCTCCCCCAGAGCAGTTCTTC

v_gene: TRBV6-5
d_gene: TRBD1
j_gene: TRBJ1-6
abundance: NA
CDR3aa: CASRQGRDSPLHF
CDR3nt: TGTGCCAGCAGACAGGGGAGGGATTCACCCCTCCACTTT

v_gene: TRBV28
d_gene: TRBD1
j_gene: TRBJ1-1
abundance: NA
CDR3aa: CASSHRGSRTEAFF
CDR3nt: TGTGCCAGCAGTCACAGGGGAAGTAGAACTGAAGCTTTCTTT

v_gene: TRBV18
d_gene: NA
j_gene: TRBJ2-5
abundance: NA
CDR3aa: CASSPGRLGQETQYF
CDR3nt: TGTGCCAGCTCACCAGGCAGACTGGGGCAAGAGACCCAGTACTTC

v_gene: TRBV2
d_gene: TRBD1
j_gene: TRBJ2-7
abundance: NA
CDR3aa: CASQEQGYEQYF
CDR3nt: TGTGCCAGCCAGGAACAGGGGTACGAGCAGTACTTC

v_gene: TRBV7-3
d_gene: TRBD1
j_gene: TRBJ1-5
abundance: NA
CDR3aa: CASRAGYRDRGLQPQHF
CDR3nt: TGTGCCAGCCGAGCAGGGTACCGCGACAGGGGGCTTCAGCCCCAGCATTTT

v_gene: TRBV27
d_gene: TRBD1
j_gene: TRBJ2-7
abundance: NA
CDR3aa: CASSTPGQGAYEQYF
CDR3nt: TGTGCCAGCAGTACACCGGGACAGGGGGCTTACGAGCAGTACTTC

v_gene: TRBV4-2
d_gene: NA
j_gene: TRBJ2-7
abundance: NA
CDR3aa: CASSQEGGTFYEQYF
CDR3nt: TGTGCCAGCAGCCAAGAGGGGGGTACCTTCTACGAGCAGTACTTC

v_gene: TRBV10-2
d_gene: NA
j_gene: TRBJ1-4
abundance: NA
CDR3aa: CASSGRGVGIGEKLFF
CDR3nt: TGCGCCAGCAGCGGGAGGGGCGTCGGTATTGGTGAAAAACTGTTTTTT

v_gene: TRBV18
d_gene: NA
j_gene: TRBJ1-5
abundance: NA
CDR3aa: CASSPEANQPQHF
CDR3nt: TGTGCCAGCTCACCAGAGGCGAATCAGCCCCAGCATTTT

v_gene: TRBV5-1
d_gene: TRBD1
j_gene: TRBJ1-2
abundance: NA
CDR3aa: CASSPTGEYGYTF
CDR3nt: TGCGCCAGCAGCCCTACAGGGGAGTATGGCTACACCTTC

v_gene: TRBV19
d_gene: NA
j_gene: TRBJ2-7
abundance: NA
CDR3aa: CASSQSHRERTYEQYF
CDR3nt: TGTGCCAGTAGTCAGAGCCACAGGGAAAGAACCTACGAGCAGTACTTC

v_gene: TRBV13
d_gene: NA
j_gene: TRBJ2-1
abundance: NA
CDR3aa: CASSSDRTYNEQFF
CDR3nt: TGTGCCAGCAGCTCCGACCGGACCTACAATGAGCAGTTCTTC

v_gene: TRBV5-4
d_gene: TRBD2
j_gene: TRBJ2-5
abundance: NA
CDR3aa: CASSPVAGGGETQYF
CDR3nt: TGTGCCAGCAGCCCCGTGGCGGGGGGCGGCGAGACCCAGTACTTC